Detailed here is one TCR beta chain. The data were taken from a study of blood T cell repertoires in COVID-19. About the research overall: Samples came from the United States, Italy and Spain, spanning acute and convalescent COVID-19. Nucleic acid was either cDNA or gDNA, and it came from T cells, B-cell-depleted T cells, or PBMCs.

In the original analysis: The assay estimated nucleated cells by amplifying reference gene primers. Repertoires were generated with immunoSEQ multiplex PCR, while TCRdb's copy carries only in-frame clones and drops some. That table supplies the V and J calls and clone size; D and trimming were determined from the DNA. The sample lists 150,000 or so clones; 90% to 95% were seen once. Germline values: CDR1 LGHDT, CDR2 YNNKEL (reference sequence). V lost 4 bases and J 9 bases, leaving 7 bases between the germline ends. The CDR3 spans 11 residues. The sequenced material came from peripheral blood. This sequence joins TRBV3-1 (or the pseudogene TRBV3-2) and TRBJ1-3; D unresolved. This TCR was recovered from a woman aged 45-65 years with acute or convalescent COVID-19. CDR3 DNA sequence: TGTGCCAGCAGCCCTGGGAGCACCATATATTTT. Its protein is CASSPGSTIYF.